This entry features one TCR beta chain sequence. Antigen: not known. The sample belongs to a study of T cell responses to AZD1222 COVID-19 vaccine. The CDR3 runs to 15 residues. Germline loops: CDR1 LGHNA, CDR2 YSLEER. Trimming cost V 1 base and J 5 bases, with 14 bases left between them. Study outcomes and limitations: Donors skewed white British and female; clonal diversity was possibly underestimated. Distributed over spike, vaccine-associated CD4 TCRs predominated at 160-218 and 743-854. Two doses of AZD1222 preceded a rise in Spike-specific TCR breadth and depth. Seropositive at baseline were only a handful of AZD1222 recipients.

The protocol was immunoSEQ multiplex PCR, while the TCRdb copy is restricted to in-frame clones and leaves out a portion. The sample includes approximately 140,000 clones, about 93% of them seen just once. This rearrangement joins TRBV4-3 to TRBJ1-1, with D possibly being TRBD1 (5 bases). The source is an adult in good health. The starting material was peripheral blood, obtained on day 0 of AZD1222 vaccination. CDR3 amino acids: CASSQAAGRGTEAFF. The CDR3 DNA reads as TGCGCCAGCAGCCAAGCAGCCGGGAGGGGAACTGAAGCTTTCTTT.